This T cell receptor (beta chain) was identified in a study of blood T cell repertoires in COVID-19. Study in general: COVID-19 samples, acute and convalescent, were from the United States, Italy and Spain. PBMCs, B-cell-depleted T cells, or T cells were the source of the cDNA or gDNA that made up the material.

The CDR3 spans 17 residues. With 3 bases clipped from V and 4 bases from J, the junction kept 9 bases outside the gene matches. The germline CDR1 and CDR2 sequences are SGHTA and FQGNSA. This table comes from immunoSEQ multiplex PCR, and its TCRdb copy is limited to in-frame clones, with some not included. The sample records some 220,000 clones, 85% being singletons. Enrolled during active infection, Seattle patients were then followed longitudinally. The rearrangement uses TRBV7-2 and TRBJ2-2, with TRBD1 matching 9 bases. Sample: peripheral blood. The clonotype was recovered from a woman between 65 and 79 years old with COVID-19, enrolled during active disease. CDR3 sequence reads: CASSLISGTGFTGELFF. The CDR3 DNA reads as TGTGCCAGCAGCTTGATCTCCGGGACAGGGTTCACCGGGGAGCTGTTTTTT.